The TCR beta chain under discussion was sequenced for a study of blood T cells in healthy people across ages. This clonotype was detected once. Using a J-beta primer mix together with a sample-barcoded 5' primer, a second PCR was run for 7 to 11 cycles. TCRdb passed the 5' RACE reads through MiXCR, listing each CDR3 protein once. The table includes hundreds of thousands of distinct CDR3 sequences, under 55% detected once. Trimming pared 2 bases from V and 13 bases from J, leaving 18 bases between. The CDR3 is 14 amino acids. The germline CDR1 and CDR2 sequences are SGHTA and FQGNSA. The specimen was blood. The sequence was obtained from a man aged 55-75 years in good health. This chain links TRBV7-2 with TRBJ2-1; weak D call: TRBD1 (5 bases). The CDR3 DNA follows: TGTGCCAGCAGCTTATCTATACAGGTTGAGACCCAGTTCTTC. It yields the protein CASSLSIQVETQFF. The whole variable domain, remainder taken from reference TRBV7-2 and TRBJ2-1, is GAGVSQSPSNKVTEKGKDVELRCDPISGHTALYWYRQSLGQGLEFLIYFQGNSAPDKSGLPSDRFSAERTGGSVSTLTIQRTQQEDSAVYLCASSLSIQVETQFFGPGTRLTVL.